The rows below give T cell receptor beta chains drawn from one sample of a study of T cell repertoires in cytomegalovirus infection. TCRdb fed the reads into MiXCR, producing one record per CDR3 protein. Among about 920,000 distinct CDR3 sequences listed, around 31% were seen once. Their antigens remain unidentified. Sequencing used cultured CD8+ T cells from PBMCs, obtained from culture after CMV antigen stimulation. The receptors derive from a human donor in good health (CMV status not recorded). Some clones in this sample may be carry-over from other donors' samples. Both conserved end residues are trimmed from each CDR3. Fields, in order: J gene, V gene, CDR3 protein.

j_call: TRBJ1-1; v_call: TRBV2; cdr3_aa: ASLQGYVLEAF
j_call: TRBJ2-5; v_call: TRBV3-1; cdr3_aa: ASSARQGAETQY
j_call: TRBJ2-1; v_call: TRBV7-9; cdr3_aa: ASSFRQSYEQF
j_call: TRBJ2-1; v_call: TRBV6-6; cdr3_aa: ASSPGSKLGNEQF
j_call: TRBJ2-3; v_call: TRBV2; cdr3_aa: ASRTTGGASTDTQY
j_call: TRBJ2-1; v_call: TRBV6-1; cdr3_aa: ASSEAEGGSYEQF
j_call: TRBJ1-3; v_call: TRBV7-2; cdr3_aa: ASSSHPFGNTIY
j_call: TRBJ1-2; v_call: TRBV11-1; cdr3_aa: ASSLRTGSNYGYT
j_call: TRBJ2-1; v_call: TRBV9; cdr3_aa: ASSSRERRSNEQF
j_call: TRBJ1-5; v_call: TRBV7-9; cdr3_aa: ASSQTGVGNQPQH
j_call: TRBJ1-1; v_call: TRBV7-9; cdr3_aa: ASSLIRNQNTEAF
j_call: TRBJ2-1; v_call: TRBV7-9; cdr3_aa: ASSPERGGYNEQF
j_call: TRBJ1-3; v_call: TRBV7-9; cdr3_aa: ASSHWTGTGFSGNTIY
j_call: TRBJ2-7; v_call: TRBV6-5; cdr3_aa: ASSSISEQY
j_call: TRBJ1-1; v_call: TRBV27; cdr3_aa: ASSLSTGGGTEAF
j_call: TRBJ2-6; v_call: TRBV4-1; cdr3_aa: ASSHSPQVLSGANVLT
j_call: TRBJ2-1; v_call: TRBV19; cdr3_aa: ASSPYLVNEQF
j_call: TRBJ1-4; v_call: TRBV27; cdr3_aa: ASSVTGSNEKLF
j_call: TRBJ1-4; v_call: TRBV28; cdr3_aa: ASSFDSAGGEKLF
j_call: TRBJ2-1; v_call: TRBV7-6; cdr3_aa: ASSLWGASNNEQF
j_call: TRBJ1-5; v_call: TRBV7-8; cdr3_aa: ASSLGGMASQPQH
j_call: TRBJ2-2; v_call: TRBV27; cdr3_aa: ASNFLGEGINTGELF
j_call: TRBJ1-5; v_call: TRBV28; cdr3_aa: ASTTGTEVYSNQPQH
j_call: TRBJ1-1; v_call: TRBV15; cdr3_aa: ATSIGGQNTEAF
j_call: TRBJ2-7; v_call: TRBV6-1; cdr3_aa: ASRTGIGYEQY
j_call: TRBJ1-2; v_call: TRBV7-3; cdr3_aa: ASSAAGFYGYT
j_call: TRBJ1-1; v_call: TRBV12-3/TRBV12-4; cdr3_aa: ASSFERQGGDTEAF
j_call: TRBJ2-1; v_call: TRBV27; cdr3_aa: ASSFMAGLAGYNEQL
j_call: TRBJ2-4; v_call: TRBV7-9; cdr3_aa: ASSQDRAKNIQY
j_call: TRBJ2-1; v_call: TRBV6-4; cdr3_aa: ASSDSGSLATQF
j_call: TRBJ2-1; v_call: TRBV29-1; cdr3_aa: SVYSGGVTYNEQF
j_call: TRBJ1-1; v_call: TRBV20-1; cdr3_aa: SARPTNTEAF
j_call: TRBJ2-3; v_call: TRBV7-2; cdr3_aa: ASTGTSASTDTQY
j_call: TRBJ1-1; v_call: TRBV19; cdr3_aa: ASSVGGHAEAF
j_call: TRBJ1-1; v_call: TRBV25-1; cdr3_aa: ASSEGQGRNTEAV
j_call: TRBJ2-1; v_call: TRBV5-1; cdr3_aa: ASDRGGDEQF
j_call: TRBJ1-6; v_call: TRBV7-6; cdr3_aa: ASSLNDGDSPLH
j_call: TRBJ2-1; v_call: TRBV20-1; cdr3_aa: SAREVLAGPEQF
j_call: TRBJ2-7; v_call: TRBV12-3/TRBV12-4; cdr3_aa: ASSLPNDAEQY
j_call: TRBJ2-3; v_call: TRBV2; cdr3_aa: ASSPFERGGTDTQY
j_call: TRBJ2-5; v_call: TRBV27; cdr3_aa: ASSLSVGGRQTQY
j_call: TRBJ1-3; v_call: TRBV6-1; cdr3_aa: ASSDFRTADTIY
j_call: TRBJ2-5; v_call: TRBV20-1; cdr3_aa: SALGRGLGETQY
j_call: TRBJ2-5; v_call: TRBV10-3; cdr3_aa: AIKDTYLQETQY
j_call: TRBJ1-1; v_call: TRBV7-9; cdr3_aa: ASSPALKAF
j_call: TRBJ2-3; v_call: TRBV20-1; cdr3_aa: SARTRLAGAELDTQY
j_call: TRBJ2-5; v_call: TRBV29-1; cdr3_aa: SVDLGQGQETQY
j_call: TRBJ1-5; v_call: TRBV2; cdr3_aa: ASRGGVSNQPQH
j_call: TRBJ2-3; v_call: TRBV27; cdr3_aa: ASSPIPGNTDTQY
j_call: TRBJ2-3; v_call: TRBV15; cdr3_aa: ATSSGRKNTDTQY
j_call: TRBJ1-1; v_call: TRBV19; cdr3_aa: ASSTLTDRADMNTEAF
j_call: TRBJ2-3; v_call: TRBV27; cdr3_aa: ASSFVGGLTDTQY
j_call: TRBJ2-4; v_call: TRBV15; cdr3_aa: ATSTKMLQGAKNIQY
j_call: TRBJ2-2; v_call: TRBV27; cdr3_aa: ASSSLAGTGELF
j_call: TRBJ2-2; v_call: TRBV15; cdr3_aa: ATSRDVMVQGGNTGELF
j_call: TRBJ1-1; v_call: TRBV4-1; cdr3_aa: TSSQPKTGALSSEAF
j_call: TRBJ1-2; v_call: TRBV10-3; cdr3_aa: AISETTDSNYGYT
j_call: TRBJ1-2; v_call: TRBV20-1; cdr3_aa: SARARDRGGGYT
j_call: TRBJ1-3; v_call: TRBV29-1; cdr3_aa: SVGWYGNTIY